Below, 5 T cell receptor beta chains from the same sample are listed, as sequenced in a study of blood T cell repertoires in COVID-19. Assay used: immunoSEQ multiplex PCR; TCRdb lists only in-frame clones, some missing. The sample has approximately 250,000 clones, 84% seen once; the top ten hold over 4%. Sequences were obtained from PBMCs or T cells enriched from blood (not recorded which). The receptors derive from a man younger than 45 with acute COVID-19.

This clone was detected a few times. J is TRBJ2-1 and V is TRBV4-1, with 7 positions matching TRBD1. The CDR3 totals 16 residues. Trimming cost V 1 base and J 6 bases; bases outside gene matches: 9. The germline V gene encodes CDR1 MGHRA and CDR2 YSYEKL. The CDR3 here is CASSQVRGQLGNEQFF. The CDR3 DNA sequence: TGCGCCAGCAGCCAAGTCCGGGGACAGCTTGGCAATGAGCAGTTCTTC.

This clone was counted only a few times. The V call is TRBV27, the J call TRBJ1-6, with D maybe TRBD1 (6 bases). The CDR3 is 17 amino acids. CDR1 and CDR2 (germline): MNHEY, SMNVEV (reference sequence). Trimming removed 7 bases from V and 6 bases from J, with 22 bases in between. The CDR3 region has the DNA TGTGCCAGCAAGGCTCGGGCAGGGGCCGATTTTAATTCACCCCTCCACTTT. It yields the protein CASKARAGADFNSPLHF.

V usage is TRBV20-1 and J usage is TRBJ1-3; D might be TRBD1 (5 bases). The CDR3 is made up of 14 amino acids. Germline loops: CDR1 DFQATT, CDR2 SNEGSKA (reference sequence). V shed 3 bases and J shed 4 bases, with 13 bases lying between them. CDR3 nucleotide sequence: TGCAGTGCTAGTGCCCAGGGTGCAGGAAACACCATATATTTT. Translating gives CSASAQGAGNTIYF.

V is TRBV7-2 and J is TRBJ2-3; 8 bases line up with TRBD2. Trimming removed 0 bases from V and 6 bases from J; junction bases left unmatched: 11. This CDR3 region has 17 residues. CDR1 and CDR2 (germline): SGHTA, FQGNSA. The CDR3 here is CASSLASLSGARDTQYF. Written as DNA, the CDR3 is TGTGCCAGCAGCTTAGCGAGTCTTAGCGGGGCCCGGGATACGCAGTATTTT.

The chain employs TRBV14 and TRBJ1-6, with no clear D. The V gene's germline CDR1 is SGHDN and CDR2 FVKESK. The CDR3 covers 14 residues. Trimming pared 3 bases from V and 10 bases from J, leaving 13 bases between. Here the CDR3 reads CASSQGLLMSPLHF. The CDR3 region has the DNA TGTGCCAGCAGCCAGGGCCTTTTGATGTCACCCCTCCACTTT. The full variable domain, its missing parts supplied by reference TRBV14 and TRBJ1-6, is EAGVTQFPSHSVIEKGQTVTLRCDPISGHDNLYWYRRVMGKEIKFLLHFVKESKQDESGMPNNRFLAERTGGTYSTLKVQPAELEDSGVYFCASSQGLLMSPLHFGNGTRLTVT.